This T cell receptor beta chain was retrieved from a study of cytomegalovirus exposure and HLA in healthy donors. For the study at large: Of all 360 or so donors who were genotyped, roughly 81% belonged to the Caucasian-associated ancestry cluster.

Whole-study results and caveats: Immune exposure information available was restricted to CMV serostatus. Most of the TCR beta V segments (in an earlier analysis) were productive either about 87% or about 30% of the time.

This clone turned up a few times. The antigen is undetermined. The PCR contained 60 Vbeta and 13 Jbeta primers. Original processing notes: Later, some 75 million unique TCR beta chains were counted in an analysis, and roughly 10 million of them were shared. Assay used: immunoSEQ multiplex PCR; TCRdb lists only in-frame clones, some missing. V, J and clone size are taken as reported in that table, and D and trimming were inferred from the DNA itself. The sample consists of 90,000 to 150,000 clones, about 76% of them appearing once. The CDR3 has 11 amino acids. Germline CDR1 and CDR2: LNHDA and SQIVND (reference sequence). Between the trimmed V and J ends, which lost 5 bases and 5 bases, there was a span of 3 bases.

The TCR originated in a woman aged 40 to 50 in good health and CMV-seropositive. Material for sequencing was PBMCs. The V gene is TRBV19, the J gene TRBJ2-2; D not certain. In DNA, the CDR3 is TGTGCCAGTAGTCAAACCGGGGAGCTGTTTTTT. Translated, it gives CASSQTGELFF.